The source of this T cell receptor beta chain is a study of blood T cell repertoires in COVID-19. Study as a whole: Specimens from acute and convalescent COVID-19 originated in the United States, Italy and Spain. The cDNA or gDNA used as material had been derived from T cells, B-cell-depleted T cells, or PBMCs.

In the original analysis: Amplification of reference gene primers provided the estimated nucleated cell counts. TCRdb's copy holds only in-frame clones and misses some; the assay was immunoSEQ multiplex PCR. D and trimming were read from the DNA, whereas the V and J calls and clone size are those reported in that table. The data hold approximately 54,000 clones, with roughly 88% observed a single time. The ends were cut back, 1 base at V and 4 bases at J, with 7 bases in the middle. The CDR3 spans 13 residues. The material sequenced was peripheral blood. J is TRBJ1-2 and V is TRBV12-3 or TRBV12-4, with D uncertain. The receptor's source is a human donor in a cohort sampled during active COVID-19. As DNA, the CDR3 is TGTGCCAGCAGTTTAGGTACAGTCTATGGCTACACCTTC. Translation gives CASSLGTVYGYTF.